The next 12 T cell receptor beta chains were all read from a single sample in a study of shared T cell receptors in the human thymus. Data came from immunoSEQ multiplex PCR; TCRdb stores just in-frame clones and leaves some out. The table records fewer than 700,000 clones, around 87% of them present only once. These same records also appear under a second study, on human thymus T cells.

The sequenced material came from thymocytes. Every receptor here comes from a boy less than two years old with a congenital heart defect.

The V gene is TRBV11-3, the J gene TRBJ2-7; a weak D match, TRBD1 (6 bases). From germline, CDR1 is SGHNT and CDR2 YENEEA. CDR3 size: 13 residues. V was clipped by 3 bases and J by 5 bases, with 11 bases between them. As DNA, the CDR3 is TGTGCCAGCAGCTTCTCGTACAGGGACGAGCAGTACTTC. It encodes CASSFSYRDEQYF.

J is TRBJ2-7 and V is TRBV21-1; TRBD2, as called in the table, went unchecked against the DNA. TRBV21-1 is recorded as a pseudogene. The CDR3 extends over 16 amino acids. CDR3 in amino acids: CASSKQTHAAAYEQYF. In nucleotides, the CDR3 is TGTGCCAGCAGCAAACAAACCCATGCTGCGGCCTACGAGCAGTACTTC.

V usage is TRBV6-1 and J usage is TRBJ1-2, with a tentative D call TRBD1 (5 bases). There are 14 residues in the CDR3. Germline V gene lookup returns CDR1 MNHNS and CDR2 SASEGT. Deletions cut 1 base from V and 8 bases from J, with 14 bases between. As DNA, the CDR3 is TGTGCCAGCAGTGAAGGGAAGGGGCTAGGGGGCTACACCTTC. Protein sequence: CASSEGKGLGGYTF.

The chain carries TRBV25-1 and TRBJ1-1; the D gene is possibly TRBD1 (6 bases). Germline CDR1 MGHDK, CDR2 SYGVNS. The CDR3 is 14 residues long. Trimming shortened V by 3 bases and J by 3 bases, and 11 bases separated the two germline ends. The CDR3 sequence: CASSEGGGDTEAFF. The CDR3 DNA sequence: TGTGCCAGCAGTGAGGGAGGGGGTGACACTGAAGCTTTCTTT.

CDR3 protein: CASSSSGWLAYEQYF. As DNA, the CDR3 is TGTGCCAGCAGTTCCTCGGGCTGGTTAGCCTACGAGCAGTACTTC. V is TRBV6-6 and J is TRBJ2-7, with no clear D. The V gene's germline CDR1 is MNHNY and CDR2 SVGAGI (reference sequence). This CDR3 is built from 15 residues. Between the trimmed V and J ends, which lost 4 bases and 2 bases, there was a span of 15 bases.

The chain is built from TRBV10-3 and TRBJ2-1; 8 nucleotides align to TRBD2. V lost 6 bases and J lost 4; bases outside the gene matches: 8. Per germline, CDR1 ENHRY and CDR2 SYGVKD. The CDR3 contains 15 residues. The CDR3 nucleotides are TGTGCCATCAGGGGGAGCGGGAGTTCTTACAATGAGCAGTTCTTC. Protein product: CAIRGSGSSYNEQFF.

The DNA for the CDR3 is TGCGCCAGCACCTACGATGGGCGGGAGGGTCGAGACACCGGGGAGCTGTTTTTT. Translating gives CASTYDGREGRDTGELFF. The V gene is TRBV4-1, the J gene TRBJ2-2, with 9 bases matching TRBD2. The CDR3 sequence is 18 residues long. The ends lost 7 bases at V and 3 bases at J; junction bases unmatched: 15. Germline V gives CDR1 MGHRA, CDR2 YSYEKL.

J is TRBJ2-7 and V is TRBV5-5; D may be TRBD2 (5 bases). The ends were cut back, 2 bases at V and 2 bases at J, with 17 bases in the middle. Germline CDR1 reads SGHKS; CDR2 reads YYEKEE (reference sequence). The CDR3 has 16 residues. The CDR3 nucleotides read TGTGCCAGCAGCTTCGGCCCCGGGAAAACAGCCTACGAGCAGTACTTC. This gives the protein CASSFGPGKTAYEQYF.

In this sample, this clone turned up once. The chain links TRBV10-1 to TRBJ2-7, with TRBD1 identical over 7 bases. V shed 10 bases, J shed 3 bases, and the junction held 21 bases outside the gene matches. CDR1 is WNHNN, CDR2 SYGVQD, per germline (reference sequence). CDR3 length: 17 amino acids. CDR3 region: CATPPTGAAHPLYEQYF. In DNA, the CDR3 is TGCGCCACCCCACCCACAGGGGCCGCCCACCCGCTCTACGAGCAGTACTTC.

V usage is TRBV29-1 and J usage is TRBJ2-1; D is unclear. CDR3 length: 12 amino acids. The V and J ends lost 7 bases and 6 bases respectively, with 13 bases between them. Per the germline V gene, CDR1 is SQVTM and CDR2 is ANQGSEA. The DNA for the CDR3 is TGCAGCGCTAATCTAGTCGGCAATGAGCAGTTCTTC. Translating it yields CSANLVGNEQFF.

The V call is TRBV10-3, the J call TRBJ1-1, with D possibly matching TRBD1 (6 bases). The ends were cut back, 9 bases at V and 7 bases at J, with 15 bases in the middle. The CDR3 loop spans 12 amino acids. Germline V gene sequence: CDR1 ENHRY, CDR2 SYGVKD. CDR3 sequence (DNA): TGTGCCATTAGGGACACCCGATTTGAAGCTTTCTTT. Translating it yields CAIRDTRFEAFF.

In DNA, the CDR3 is TGTGCCAGCAGCCTGGGGACAGGGCACTATGGCTACACCTTC. Its translation: CASSLGTGHYGYTF. V usage is TRBV7-2 and J usage is TRBJ1-2; 9 bases match TRBD1. The J segment lost 3 bases and the V segment lost 5 bases, leaving 4 bases of the junction unmatched. Germline V gene lookup returns CDR1 SGHTA and CDR2 FQGNSA. This CDR3 has 14 residues.